These 28 T cell receptor beta chains were sequenced from one sample in a study of CD8+ T cells in alopecia areata. In alopecia areata patients, both lesional scalp punch biopsies and peripheral blood were collected. RNA, once extracted, was reverse transcribed into cDNA for use as the sequencing template. Sequencing used immunoSEQ multiplex PCR; TCRdb keeps in-frame clones, though not all of them. Here the sample spans 9,000 to 15,000 clones, approximately 60% being singletons. The sequencing input was skin. The receptors stem from a human donor with alopecia areata.

V usage is TRBV6-4 and J usage is TRBJ2-3; D is ambiguous. CDR1 MRHNA and CDR2 SNTAGT come from the germline V gene. The CDR3 is 14 residues long. With 6 bases removed from V and 2 bases from J, the gap between germline ends came to 12 bases. The CDR3 loop reads CASRGNLNTDTQYF. CDR3 nucleotides: TGTGCCAGCAGGGGGAACTTAAACACAGATACGCAGTATTTT.

In this sample, this clone turned up a few times. The chain combines TRBV5-1 with TRBJ2-3; D gene uncertain. The length of the CDR3 is 15 residues. Germline loops: CDR1 SGHRS, CDR2 YFSETQ. V was clipped by 0 bases and J by 4 bases, with 12 bases between them. The CDR3 sequence is CASSLVVSRSDTQYF. The CDR3 nucleotides read TGCGCCAGCAGCTTGGTGGTCTCTAGATCAGATACGCAGTATTTT.

Judged by abundance, this clone is medium-sized. The genes are TRBV7-9 and TRBJ1-4, with a possible D match to TRBD1 (5 bases). Trimming took 5 bases from V and 6 from J, leaving 13 bases between them. The germline CDR1 and CDR2 sequences are SEHNR and FQNEAQ (reference sequence). This CDR3 contains 14 residues. This CDR3 reads CASSLRAQDEKLFF. DNA of the CDR3: TGTGCCAGCAGCCTCAGGGCGCAGGATGAAAAACTGTTTTTT.

The V gene is TRBV29-1, the J gene TRBJ2-1; D not certain. Trimming removed 7 bases at V and 0 bases at J, with 13 bases between. CDR3 length: 14 amino acids. The V gene's germline CDR1 is SQVTM and CDR2 ANQGSEA. The CDR3 reads CSARSLSSYNEQFF. The CDR3 DNA reads TGCAGCGCGCGTTCACTAAGCTCCTACAATGAGCAGTTCTTC.

V usage is TRBV20-1 and J usage is TRBJ1-2; 8 bases are shared with TRBD1. Trimming took 7 bases from V and 8 from J; bases not matched to a gene: 6. Per the germline V gene, CDR1 is DFQATT and CDR2 is SNEGSKA (reference sequence). CDR3 length: 11 amino acids. The CDR3 is CSGTGGNGYTF. Written as DNA, the CDR3 is TGCAGTGGAACAGGGGGGAACGGCTACACCTTC.

This clone has only one observation. As DNA, the CDR3 is TGTGCCAGCAGGGCGGGGGGGCTGGAGACCCAGTACTTC. Protein sequence: CASRAGGLETQYF. This chain uses TRBV6-6 with TRBJ2-5; 9 bases are a match to TRBD2. With V trimmed by 6 bases and J by 5 bases, 4 bases remained unmatched. In germline, CDR1 is MNHNY, CDR2 SVGAGI (reference sequence). The CDR3 spans 13 residues.

The rearrangement joins TRBV7-2 to TRBJ1-4; D is unclear. The CDR3 totals 14 residues. Germline lookup yields CDR1 SGHTA and CDR2 FQGNSA. V lost 4 bases and J lost 0, with 6 bases in between. This CDR3 reads CASSSISTNEKLFF. CDR3 nucleotides: TGTGCCAGCAGCTCAATATCAACTAATGAAAAACTGTTTTTT.

The chain employs TRBV2 and TRBJ2-5; possible D gene TRBD2, 5 bases. The CDR3 contains 12 residues. Trimming took off 5 bases at V and 3 bases at J, with 7 bases between the two ends. Germline lookup yields CDR1 SNHLY and CDR2 FYNNEI. CDR3 loop: CASSFGKETQYF. In nucleotides, the CDR3 is TGTGCCAGCAGTTTCGGGAAAGAGACCCAGTACTTC.

This clone was counted between two and nine times. V is TRBV6-5 and J is TRBJ2-2, with D possibly being TRBD2 (5 bases). Trimming cost V 5 bases and J 5 bases, with 12 bases left between them. This CDR3 has 14 amino acids. The germline gives CDR1 MNHEY, CDR2 SVGAGI. The CDR3 DNA is TGTGCCAGCAGTAAAGAAAGGAGGACCGGGGAGCTGTTTTTT. Amino acids: CASSKERRTGELFF.

Only one count was recorded for this clone. The chain employs TRBV19 and TRBJ2-1; D is uncertain. Trimming pared 7 bases from V and 6 bases from J, leaving 19 bases between. Germline V gives CDR1 LNHDA, CDR2 SQIVND (reference sequence). The CDR3 sequence is 15 residues long. The CDR3 DNA follows: TGTGCCAGTAAATACGAAGGTGCAGGTCTCAATGAGCAGTTCTTC. It is translated as CASKYEGAGLNEQFF.

V and J are TRBV6-5 and TRBJ1-6; D unclear. The CDR3 contains 15 residues. The germline V and J ends were trimmed by 6 bases and 3 bases, with 12 bases remaining between them. Germline CDR1 and CDR2: MNHEY and SVGAGI. CDR3 nucleotide sequence: TGTGCCAGCAGCCCGGACCCCATCTATAATTCACCCCTCCACTTT. This gives the protein CASSPDPIYNSPLHF.

The gene calls are TRBV4-1 and TRBJ2-1; 8 nucleotides match TRBD2. Germline V lookup: CDR1 MGHRA, CDR2 YSYEKL. J gave up 3 bases and V 0 bases, and 7 bases lay outside the gene matches. CDR3 length: 17 residues. CDR3 nucleotide sequence: TGCGCCAGCAGCCAAGATTCGGGGACTAGGGTCTACAATGAGCAGTTCTTC. It is translated as CASSQDSGTRVYNEQFF.

The rearrangement links TRBV7-2 to TRBJ2-5; D is ambiguous. Trimming stripped 6 bases from V and 2 bases from J, with 4 bases between. Germline V gene data show CDR1 as SGHTA and CDR2 as FQGNSA. The CDR3 runs 11 residues. The CDR3 DNA is TGTGCCAGCAGACCGCAAGAGACCCAGTACTTC. Its protein is CASRPQETQYF.

DNA for the CDR3: TGTGCCAGCAGCTTAGCCATTAGTGCGGGAGTAACGTCCTACGAGCAGTACTTC. It specifies CASSLAISAGVTSYEQYF. The V gene is TRBV7-2, the J gene TRBJ2-7; 7 bases agree with TRBD2. The ends lost 0 bases at V and 1 base at J; junction bases unmatched: 12. Per the germline V gene, CDR1 is SGHTA and CDR2 is FQGNSA. The CDR3 has 18 amino acids.

The gene calls are TRBV15 and TRBJ2-5; 7 bases line up with TRBD1. J gave up 4 bases and V 3 bases, and 11 bases lay outside the gene matches. Per germline, CDR1 LNHNV and CDR2 YYDKDF (reference sequence). This CDR3 contains 16 residues. CDR3 in amino acids: CATSRETGVGIETQYF. The CDR3 DNA reads TGTGCCACCAGCAGGGAAACAGGGGTTGGGATAGAGACCCAGTACTTC.

This rearrangement joins TRBV11-2 to TRBJ2-5; tentatively, D is TRBD1 (9 bases). Germline values: CDR1 SGHAT, CDR2 FQNNGV. The V end was cut by 5 bases, the J end by 9 bases, with 28 bases between. The CDR3 is 17 residues long. The DNA of the CDR3 is TGTGCCAGCAGCCCTAGCACCGGGACAGGGACGGGGGGGTCCCAGTACTTC. Residues: CASSPSTGTGTGGSQYF.

This clone was observed once. This chain connects TRBV7-2 to TRBJ1-1; TRBD1 agrees at 7 bases. Germline V CDR1 and CDR2: SGHTA, FQGNSA. The V segment lost 5 bases and the J segment 5 bases; nucleotides outside the gene matches: 8. CDR3 length: 14 amino acids. In nucleotides, the CDR3 is TGTGCCAGCAGCCCGCAGACAGGGAAGACTGAAGCTTTCTTT. Translated, it gives CASSPQTGKTEAFF.

The chain combines TRBV6-6 with TRBJ2-4; tentatively, D is TRBD2 (6 bases). Germline values: CDR1 MNHNY, CDR2 SVGAGI (reference sequence). This CDR3 spans 11 amino acids. Trimming left V 6 bases short and J 15 bases short, with 15 bases between. The CDR3 nucleotides are TGTGCCAGCAGCGTTCTGGGGGGTATGTACTTC. Its translation: CASSVLGGMYF.

The rearrangement joins TRBV11-3 to TRBJ2-5, with 8 bases matching TRBD1. In germline, CDR1 is SGHNT, CDR2 YENEEA. The V segment lost 3 bases and the J segment 1 base; nucleotides outside the gene matches: 4. CDR3 length: 15 residues. CDR3 loop: CASSLGDRFQETQYF. The CDR3, as DNA: TGTGCCAGCAGCTTGGGGGACAGGTTCCAAGAGACCCAGTACTTC. Combining the CDR3 with reference TRBV11-3 and TRBJ2-5 gives the whole variable domain EAGVVQSPRYKIIEKKQPVAFWCNPISGHNTLYWYLQNLGQGPELLIRYENEEAVDDSQLPKDRFSAERLKGVDSTLKIQPAELGDSAVYLCASSLGDRFQETQYFGPGTRLLVL.

CDR3 coding DNA: TGCAGCGCACGGGACAGGGCAGCAGAGACCCAGTACTTC. Amino acids: CSARDRAAETQYF. The V gene is TRBV29-1, the J gene TRBJ2-5; 9 nucleotides align to TRBD1. Germline CDR1 and CDR2: SQVTM and ANQGSEA. V shed 7 bases and J 4 bases; nucleotides not matched to a gene: 7. The CDR3 loop spans 13 amino acids.

V gene TRBV11-2 combines with J gene TRBJ1-1; D is unresolved. The CDR3 is 13 residues long. The germline CDR1 and CDR2 sequences are SGHAT and FQNNGV. The germline V and J ends were trimmed by 0 bases and 2 bases, with 4 bases remaining between them. CDR3 nucleotides: TGTGCCAGCAGCTTAGACATAAACACTGAAGCTTTCTTT. Its translation: CASSLDINTEAFF.

The rearrangement uses TRBV7-2 and TRBJ2-5; the match to TRBD2 covers 8 bases. Germline V gene lookup returns CDR1 SGHTA and CDR2 FQGNSA. The CDR3 sequence is 15 residues long. V lost 1 base and J lost 5; bases outside the gene matches: 6. The CDR3 DNA is TGTGCCAGCAGCTTAGGGGTAGCGGGGCGGGAGACCCAGTACTTC. It translates to CASSLGVAGRETQYF.

V and J are TRBV7-9 and TRBJ2-3, with D perhaps matching TRBD1 or TRBD2 (5 bases each). V shed 6 bases and J shed 3 bases, with 22 bases lying between them. CDR1 is SEHNR and CDR2 is FQNEAQ in the germline V gene (reference sequence). The CDR3 spans 17 residues. The CDR3 DNA sequence: TGTGCCAGCAGGCCCCCGCCGGGACCCAGCGTTACAGATACGCAGTATTTT. Amino acid sequence: CASRPPPGPSVTDTQYF.

This chain joins TRBV10-3 and TRBJ2-7; the D is unclear. V dropped 8 bases and J dropped 3 bases, with 14 bases sitting between them. The CDR3 covers 13 residues. Germline-derived CDR1 and CDR2 are ENHRY and SYGVKD. CDR3 bases: TGTGCCATCGCTCCACGTTGGGACTACGAGCAGTACTTC. It yields the protein CAIAPRWDYEQYF.

In this sample, this clone turned up once. The V gene is TRBV7-2, the J gene TRBJ2-1, with 11 bases aligning to TRBD1. V lost 5 bases and J lost 4; bases outside the gene matches: 10. The CDR3 runs to 17 residues. CDR1 and CDR2 from the germline V gene are SGHTA and FQGNSA. The CDR3 DNA reads as TGTGCCAGCAGCAACCGGGACAGGGGGAAACTGTACAATGAGCAGTTCTTC. It codes for CASSNRDRGKLYNEQFF.

This rearrangement joins TRBV7-6 to TRBJ2-1; D gene unclear. The length of the CDR3 is 13 residues. V was trimmed by 5 bases and J by 9 bases, leaving 14 bases between them. CDR1 and CDR2 (germline): SGHVS, FNYEAQ. The CDR3 sequence: CASSPSYVGEQFF. The DNA of the CDR3 is TGTGCCAGCAGCCCATCCTATGTGGGTGAGCAGTTCTTC.

The CDR3 bases are TGTGCGTGCGAGTATGGCTACACCTTC. This translates into CACEYGYTF. This rearrangement joins TRBV6-6 to TRBJ1-2; D not resolved. Per the germline V gene, CDR1 is MNHNY and CDR2 is SVGAGI (reference sequence). The CDR3 covers 9 residues.

In its sample, this clone was seen a few times. This chain links TRBV7-6 with TRBJ2-2; D is possibly TRBD2 (6 bases). Germline lookup yields CDR1 SGHVS and CDR2 FNYEAQ. The CDR3 covers 16 residues. V lost 1 base to trimming and J lost 0 bases, with 9 bases between them. The CDR3 sequence: CASSLVGRTNTGELFF. DNA for the CDR3: TGTGCCAGCAGCTTAGTGGGGAGGACGAACACCGGGGAGCTGTTTTTT. The variable domain in full, completed from reference TRBV7-6 and TRBJ2-2, reads GAGVSQSPRYKVTKRGQDVALRCDPISGHVSLYWYRQALGQGPEFLTYFNYEAQQDKSGLPNDRFSAERPEGSISTLTIQRTEQRDSAMYRCASSLVGRTNTGELFFGEGSRLTVL.